One and the same sample provided the 8 T cell receptor beta chains below, sequenced in a study of cytomegalovirus exposure and HLA in healthy donors (TCRdb year 2017). The method was the immunoSEQ multiplex PCR assay. For the multiplex PCR, a mixture combining 60 forward primers for TCR Vbeta segments and 13 reverse primers for TCR Jbeta segments was used. The table was pulled from immuneACCESS by TCRdb, which kept in-frame rearrangements only. Such tables lose some clones; where checked, under half of the loss comes from unresolved V genes, and the rest has no known cause. This sample is represented by about 150,000 clones; about 80% of them were singletons. The ten largest clones add up to 6.5% to 7.5% of the sample. Sequencing was performed on PBMCs. Every receptor here comes from a woman between 45 and 65 years old in good health and CMV-seropositive.

This sequence joins TRBV7-2 and TRBJ2-7; D is perhaps TRBD2 (5 bases). Looked up from germline, CDR1 is SGHTA and CDR2 is FQGNSA. V lost 7 bases and J lost 1, with 14 bases in between. The length of the CDR3 is 14 residues. This chain's CDR3 is CASTGNDISYEQYF. For the CDR3, the DNA is TGTGCCAGCACCGGGAACGACATTTCCTACGAGCAGTACTTC. Full variable domain (outside the CDR3, taken from reference TRBV7-2 and TRBJ2-7): GAGVSQSPSNKVTEKGKDVELRCDPISGHTALYWYRQSLGQGLEFLIYFQGNSAPDKSGLPSDRFSAERTGGSVSTLTIQRTQQEDSAVYLCASTGNDISYEQYFGPGTRLTVT.

The V and J genes are TRBV10-1 and TRBJ2-3; possible D gene TRBD2, 5 bases. The ends were cut back, 0 bases at V and 1 base at J, with 8 bases in the middle. The CDR3 is 15 amino acids. In germline, CDR1 is WNHNN, CDR2 SYGVQD (reference sequence). CDR3: CASSESMGGTDTQYF. In nucleotides, the CDR3 is TGCGCCAGCAGTGAGTCGATGGGAGGCACAGATACGCAGTATTTT.

This rearrangement joins TRBV5-1 to TRBJ1-5, with D possibly TRBD1 on 6 matching bases. The length of the CDR3 is 15 residues. Germline-derived CDR1 and CDR2 are SGHRS and YFSETQ. V lost 0 bases and J lost 7, with 14 bases in between. The CDR3 protein is CASSLDGTPRQPQHF. The CDR3 coding sequence is TGCGCCAGCAGCTTGGATGGGACACCAAGGCAGCCCCAGCATTTT.

The V call is TRBV19, the J call TRBJ1-1; weak D call: TRBD1 (5 bases). V dropped 10 bases and J dropped 6 bases, with 24 bases sitting between them. The CDR3 spans 15 residues. CDR1 LNHDA and CDR2 SQIVND come from the germline V gene (reference sequence). The CDR3 region has the DNA TGTGCCAACCCGACCCAGGGATCGAGTTTGTCTGAAGCTTTCTTT. It specifies CANPTQGSSLSEAFF.

J is TRBJ2-2 and V is TRBV4-3; weak D call: TRBD1 (5 bases). The CDR3 totals 16 residues. V was trimmed by 0 bases and J by 4 bases, leaving 12 bases between them. Germline assignment: CDR1 LGHNA and CDR2 YSLEER. The chain's CDR3 is CASSQEWGRSTGELFF. The CDR3 DNA is TGCGCCAGCAGCCAAGAATGGGGCCGTAGCACCGGGGAGCTGTTTTTT.

V usage is TRBV7-2 and J usage is TRBJ2-4; perhaps TRBD2 as D (7 bases). Per the germline V gene, CDR1 is SGHTA and CDR2 is FQGNSA. The CDR3 extends over 16 amino acids. Deletions cut 5 bases from V and 0 bases from J, with 14 bases between. CDR3 nucleotides: TGTGCCAGCAGCGCTAGGGAGGGGGTAGCCAAAAACATTCAGTACTTC. Translating gives CASSAREGVAKNIQYF.

V and J are TRBV29-1 and TRBJ2-1, with no clear D. The CDR3 length is 13 residues. The V gene lost 3 bases and the J gene lost 0 bases, with 6 bases spanning the gap. Germline V gene data show CDR1 as SQVTM and CDR2 as ANQGSEA. The CDR3 coding sequence is TGCAGCGTTGACTTGAGCTCCTACAATGAGCAGTTCTTC. This encodes CSVDLSSYNEQFF.

The V call is TRBV11-2, the J call TRBJ2-3; 8 nucleotides line up with TRBD2. J lost 4 bases, V lost 2 bases, and 8 bases had no gene match. This CDR3 region has 16 residues. Looked up from germline, CDR1 is SGHAT and CDR2 is FQNNGV. CDR3 nucleotide sequence: TGTGCCAGCAGCTTATTAGAGCGGGGGCCGGCAGATACGCAGTATTTT. This gives the protein CASSLLERGPADTQYF.